These 22 T cell receptor beta chains were sequenced from one sample in a study of T cell repertoires in cytomegalovirus infection. TCRdb redid the calling of the reads with MiXCR, one entry per CDR3 protein. The sample consists of some 940,000 distinct CDR3 sequences, around 30% of them appearing once. Which antigens these TCRs recognize remains unknown. Here the sequenced sample was cultured CD8+ T cells from PBMCs, taken from culture after CMV antigen stimulation. These receptors all stem from a human donor in good health (CMV status not recorded). Some clones in this sample may be carry-over from other donors' samples.

The genes are TRBV6-6 and TRBJ2-5; no clear D. Trimming shortened V by 7 bases and J by 3 bases, and 9 bases separated the two germline ends. CDR1 and CDR2 from the germline V gene are MNHNY and SVGAGI (reference sequence). CDR3 length equals 12 residues. The CDR3: CASKGWEETQYF. DNA for the CDR3: TGTGCCAGCAAAGGGTGGGAAGAGACCCAGTACTTC.

J is TRBJ1-5 and V is TRBV4-1; D is perhaps TRBD1 (5 bases). Per germline, CDR1 MGHRA and CDR2 YSYEKL. V was clipped by 4 bases and J by 6 bases, with 19 bases between them. CDR3 size: 16 residues. The CDR3 reads CASSRLFGASGQPQHF. The DNA for the CDR3 is TGCGCCAGCAGCCGCCTTTTTGGGGCAAGTGGTCAGCCCCAGCATTTT.

J is TRBJ2-5 and V is TRBV3-1, with TRBD2 matching over 9 bases. V was pared by 0 bases and J by 4 bases, with 9 bases of the junction left unmatched. CDR3 length equals 17 residues. Per the germline V gene, CDR1 is LGHDT and CDR2 is YNNKEL (reference sequence). The CDR3 DNA sequence: TGTGCCAGCAGCCAAGATTGGCGGGGGGGGTCTGGAGAGACCCAGTACTTC. Translation: CASSQDWRGGSGETQYF.

This clonotype has at least ten counts. The V and J genes are TRBV4-1 and TRBJ2-7, with TRBD1 matching 8 bases. Looked up from germline, CDR1 is MGHRA and CDR2 is YSYEKL. V shed 1 base, J shed 2 bases, and the junction held 7 bases outside the gene matches. The CDR3 has 16 amino acids. In DNA form, the CDR3 reads TGCGCCAGCAGCCAAGGGGCGGACAGGGCCACCTACGAGCAGTACTTC. Its translation: CASSQGADRATYEQYF.

The CDR3 is CASSRGVGQNTGELFF. The CDR3 DNA reads TGTGCCAGCAGCCGGGGGGTGGGCCAGAACACCGGGGAGCTGTTTTTT. The chain is built from TRBV7-6 and TRBJ2-2, with 7 positions matching TRBD2. Germline V CDR1 and CDR2: SGHVS, FNYEAQ. The CDR3 is made up of 16 amino acids. Losses at the gene ends were 5 bases for V and 1 base for J; bases not matched to a gene: 7.

This clonotype was seen a few times. The chain carries TRBV9 and TRBJ1-1; a weak D match, TRBD1 (5 bases). Per the germline V gene, CDR1 is SGDLS and CDR2 is YYNGEE. Trimming cost V 3 bases and J 8 bases, with 11 bases left between them. The CDR3 is made up of 12 amino acids. The CDR3 DNA sequence: TGTGCCAGCAGCGGTCCCGACAGCGAAGCTTTCTTT. Protein product: CASSGPDSEAFF.

This clonotype occurred many times. This chain links TRBV7-8 with TRBJ1-5; the D is unclear. V shed 4 bases and J shed 3 bases, with 4 bases lying between them. This CDR3 contains 12 residues. From germline, CDR1 is SGHVS and CDR2 FQNEAQ. CDR3 in DNA: TGTGCCAGCAGCTGGTACAATCAGCCCCAGCATTTT. Translation gives CASSWYNQPQHF.

The chain employs TRBV19 and TRBJ1-1; 9 bases agree with TRBD1. The ends lost 8 bases at V and 5 bases at J; junction bases unmatched: 6. Germline CDR1 reads LNHDA; CDR2 reads SQIVND (reference sequence). The CDR3 is 13 residues long. This chain's CDR3 is CASQQGAGTEAFF. The DNA for the CDR3 is TGTGCCAGTCAACAGGGGGCTGGGACTGAAGCTTTCTTT. The complete variable domain, with remaining parts taken from reference TRBV19 and TRBJ1-1, reads DGGITQSPKYLFRKEGQNVTLSCEQNLNHDAMYWYRQDPGQGLRLIYYSQIVNDFQKGDIAEGYSVSREKKESFPLTVTSAQKNPTAFYLCASQQGAGTEAFFGQGTRLTVV.

This clonotype has a count of ten or more. This chain connects TRBV7-2 to TRBJ2-5; 10 bases fit TRBD1. The CDR3 length is 15 residues. From germline, CDR1 is SGHTA and CDR2 FQGNSA. The trim removed 5 bases at V and 5 bases at J, leaving 8 bases unmatched. The CDR3 is CASSPETGGLETQYF. CDR3 DNA sequence: TGTGCCAGCAGCCCAGAGACAGGGGGCTTGGAGACCCAGTACTTC.

The chain couples TRBV6-1 to TRBJ2-4; 9 bases are a match to TRBD1. CDR1 and CDR2 from the germline V gene are MNHNS and SASEGT. V was clipped by 5 bases and J by 6 bases; unmatched bases: 11. The CDR3 totals 16 residues. The CDR3 region is CASSRGQGEILNIQYF. CDR3 nucleotide sequence: TGTGCCAGCAGTCGGGGACAGGGAGAAATTCTAAACATTCAGTACTTC.

The chain combines TRBV27 with TRBJ1-1; no definite D call. The V gene's germline CDR1 is MNHEY and CDR2 SMNVEV (reference sequence). V lost 3 bases, J lost 8 bases, and 16 bases lay in between. The CDR3 is 14 residues long. As DNA, the CDR3 is TGTGCCAGCAGTTTCCTAGGGTCCCTACACGAAGCTTTCTTT. This codes for CASSFLGSLHEAFF.

The V gene is TRBV11-2, the J gene TRBJ2-6, with a possible D match to TRBD2 (6 bases). Germline assignment: CDR1 SGHAT and CDR2 FQNNGV. There are 15 residues in the CDR3. V gave up 5 bases and J gave up 3 bases, with 11 bases separating them. CDR3: CASSPGGIGANVLTF. CDR3 sequence (DNA): TGTGCCAGCAGCCCCGGAGGGATTGGGGCCAACGTCCTGACTTTC.

In this sample, this clonotype turned up a few times. Relative to the germline gene, one junction end is altered; a read error may explain this. The chain carries TRBV15 and TRBJ2-3; 11 bases are a match to TRBD2. Germline V CDR1 and CDR2: LNHNV, YYDKDF (reference sequence). The CDR3 consists of 20 residues. The DNA of the CDR3 is TGTGCCACCAGTAGAGATGCTGGAAGGGTCGCTAGCGGGGGGCCTGATACGCAGTATTTT. Its protein product is CATSRDAGRVASGGPDTQYF. The full variable domain, with the rest looked up from reference TRBV15 and TRBJ2-3, is DAMVIQNPRYQVTQFGKPVTLSCSQTLNHNVMYWYQQKSSQAPKLLFHYYDKDFNNEADTPDNFQSRRPNTSFCFLDIRSPGLGDTAMYLCATSRDAGRVASGGPDTQYFGPGTRLTVL.

This clonotype was picked up a small number of times. This sequence joins TRBV4-1 and TRBJ2-7; D is undetermined. Germline values: CDR1 MGHRA, CDR2 YSYEKL. The CDR3 length is 15 residues. The ends were cut back, 1 base at V and 0 bases at J, with 10 bases in the middle. The CDR3 reads CASSQAPASSYEQYF. DNA for the CDR3: TGCGCCAGCAGCCAAGCACCCGCGTCCTCCTACGAGCAGTACTTC.

The J gene is TRBJ2-1, the V gene TRBV20-1; 9 bases fit TRBD2. Germline-derived CDR1 and CDR2 are DFQATT and SNEGSKA (reference sequence). The CDR3 is made up of 16 amino acids. The V gene end was trimmed by 2 bases and the J gene end by 2 bases; junction bases not matched to a gene: 7. The CDR3 sequence is CSARRGGAFPYNEQFF. CDR3 coding DNA: TGCAGTGCTAGACGCGGGGGGGCCTTTCCCTACAATGAGCAGTTCTTC.

The chain links TRBV5-5 to TRBJ1-5, with 8 bases identical to TRBD1. The CDR3 totals 17 residues. Looked up from germline, CDR1 is SGHKS and CDR2 is YYEKEE (reference sequence). V shed 4 bases, J shed 1 base, and the junction held 10 bases outside the gene matches. CDR3 sequence reads: CASSPEWQGASNQPQHF. The CDR3 DNA reads as TGTGCCAGCAGCCCGGAGTGGCAGGGGGCAAGCAATCAGCCCCAGCATTTT.

A remark on this clonotype: The junction departs from the called germline gene at one end, perhaps through a read error. This sequence joins TRBV6-1 and TRBJ1-1; 8 bases map to TRBD1. The germline CDR1 and CDR2 sequences are MNHNS and SASEGT. The CDR3 is 14 amino acids. CDR3: CVSSYGDRSTEAFF. CDR3 DNA: TGTGTCAGCAGTTACGGGGACAGGTCCACTGAAGCTTTCTTT.

This sequence joins TRBV27 and TRBJ2-5, with 8 positions matching TRBD2. This CDR3 is built from 15 residues. Germline V lookup: CDR1 MNHEY, CDR2 SMNVEV (reference sequence). V was pared by 6 bases and J by 3 bases, with 9 bases of the junction left unmatched. In DNA form, the CDR3 reads TGTGCCAGCAGGGCGCGGGGGGCAATCAAAGAGACCCAGTACTTC. As protein: CASRARGAIKETQYF.

The table lists this clonotype with a few counts. The chain carries TRBV2 and TRBJ2-1, with a weak D call TRBD2 (5 bases). CDR3 length equals 14 residues. V lost 4 bases, J lost 4 bases, and 11 bases lay in between. Germline CDR1 is SNHLY and CDR2 is FYNNEI. The CDR3 spells CASSGGLFYNEQFF. DNA for the CDR3: TGTGCCAGCAGTGGAGGACTTTTTTACAATGAGCAGTTCTTC.

This clonotype has only a few counts. The rearrangement joins TRBV27 to TRBJ1-5; the D gene is possibly TRBD1 (5 bases). CDR1 is MNHEY and CDR2 is SMNVEV in the germline V gene (reference sequence). Trimming left V 5 bases short and J 4 bases short, with 18 bases between. The CDR3 runs to 16 residues. As DNA, the CDR3 is TGTGCCAGCAGTGGGGCCCCGAGGGTAGAAAATCAGCCCCAGCATTTT. Amino acids: CASSGAPRVENQPQHF.

The genes are TRBV10-3 and TRBJ1-1; D call uncertain. CDR3 size: 14 residues. V was trimmed by 0 bases and J by 0 bases, leaving 5 bases between them. Germline-derived CDR1 and CDR2 are ENHRY and SYGVKD. The DNA of the CDR3 is TGTGCCATCAGTGAGTCTACGGTGAACACTGAAGCTTTCTTT. Translated, it gives CAISESTVNTEAFF.

A few counts support this clonotype. The chain links TRBV7-9 to TRBJ2-1, with TRBD1 matching over 9 bases. V dropped 5 bases and J dropped 5; count of bases not matched to a gene: 7. CDR3 length: 15 residues. CDR1 is SEHNR, CDR2 FQNEAQ, per germline (reference sequence). The CDR3 sequence is CASSAYRGPDNEQFF. The CDR3 DNA reads as TGTGCCAGCAGCGCATACAGGGGGCCGGACAATGAGCAGTTCTTC. Filled out from reference TRBV7-9 and TRBJ2-1, the complete variable domain reads DTGVSQNPRHKITKRGQNVTFRCDPISEHNRLYWYRQTLGQGPEFLTYFQNEAQLEKSRLLSDRFSAERPKGSFSTLEIQRTEQGDSAMYLCASSAYRGPDNEQFFGPGTRLTVL.